Described below is a single T cell receptor beta chain sequence and its context. Its antigen is not known. CDR1 is KGHSH and CDR2 is LQKENI in the germline V gene. V was clipped by 6 bases and J by 7 bases, with 13 bases between them. CDR3 length equals 13 residues. This sample stems from a study of cytomegalovirus exposure and HLA in healthy donors. With 60 Vbeta and 13 Jbeta primers, the PCR was carried out. The protocol was immunoSEQ multiplex PCR, while the TCRdb copy is restricted to in-frame clones and leaves out a portion. The data show around 100,000 clones, with around 80% seen just once and 22% held by the top ten. Study results and limitations: Testing in vitro showed a few CMV-associated chains specific for CMV antigens. Compared with the roughly 700-donor mean, an Asian-associated ancestry cluster reportedly had fewer N-insertions, according to a later analysis.

The V call is TRBV18, the J call TRBJ1-5; D is possibly TRBD1 (5 bases). The TCR sequence derives from a man aged 25-40 years in good health and CMV-seropositive. Sequences were obtained from PBMCs. CDR3: CASSERGDQPQHF. The CDR3, as DNA: TGTGCCAGCTCGGAACGGGGGGACCAGCCCCAGCATTTT.